Listed here is a single TCR beta chain. Its antigen is unknown. The sample comes from a study of beta chain features in type 1 diabetes. Findings and caveats of the study: A closer apparent resemblance between naive, central memory and Treg TCRB repertoires was seen in patients than in healthy donors.

Expressed TCRB transcripts were sequenced because the isolated RNA had all been reverse transcribed beforehand. The method was immunoSEQ multiplex PCR; TCRdb's version includes in-frame clones alone and lacks a portion of them. This table has some 500,000 clones, over 9.5% appearing once. There was one heparinised blood draw per donor, averaging approximately 120 mL. From germline, CDR1 is SGHTA and CDR2 FQGTGA. V was shortened by 8 bases and J by 5 bases, with 10 bases between the two germline ends. The CDR3 extends over 13 amino acids. J is TRBJ1-6 and V is TRBV7-3; TRBD1 might be the D (5 bases). The source is a woman aged 18-29 years in good health. The specimen sequenced was naive CD4+ T cells from blood. The CDR3 bases are TGTGCCAGCGGGGCAGACCATAATTCACCCCTCCACTTT. Amino acid sequence: CASGADHNSPLHF.